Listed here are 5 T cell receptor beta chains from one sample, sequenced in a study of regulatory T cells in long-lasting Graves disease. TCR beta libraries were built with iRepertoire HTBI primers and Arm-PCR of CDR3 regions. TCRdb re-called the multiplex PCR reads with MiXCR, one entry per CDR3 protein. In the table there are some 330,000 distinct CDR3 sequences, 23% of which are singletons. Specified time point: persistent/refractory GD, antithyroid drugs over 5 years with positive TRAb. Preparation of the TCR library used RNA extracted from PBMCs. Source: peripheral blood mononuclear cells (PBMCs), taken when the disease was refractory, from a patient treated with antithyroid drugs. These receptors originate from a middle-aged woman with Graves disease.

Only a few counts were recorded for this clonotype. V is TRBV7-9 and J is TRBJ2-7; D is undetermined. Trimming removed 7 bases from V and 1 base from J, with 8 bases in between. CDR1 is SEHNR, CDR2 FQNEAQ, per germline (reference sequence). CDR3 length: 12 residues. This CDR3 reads CASIGGSYEQYF. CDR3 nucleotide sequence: TGTGCCAGCATAGGTGGATCCTACGAGCAGTACTTC.

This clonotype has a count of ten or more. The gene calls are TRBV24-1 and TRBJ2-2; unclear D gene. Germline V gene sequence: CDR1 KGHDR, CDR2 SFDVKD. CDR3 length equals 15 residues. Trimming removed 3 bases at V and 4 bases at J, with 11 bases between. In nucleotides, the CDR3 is TGTGCCACCAGTGATCTTACGGCAGTCACCGGGGAGCTGTTTTTT. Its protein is CATSDLTAVTGELFF.

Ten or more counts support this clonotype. CDR3 coding DNA: TGTGCCAGCAGCCGTTCGGACAGAGCTAACTATGGCTACACCTTC. Its translation is CASSRSDRANYGYTF. V and J are TRBV28 and TRBJ1-2; possibly TRBD1 for D (6 bases). CDR1 MDHEN and CDR2 SYDVKM come from the germline V gene. This CDR3 spans 15 amino acids. Trimming took off 6 bases at V and 0 bases at J, with 14 bases between the two ends.

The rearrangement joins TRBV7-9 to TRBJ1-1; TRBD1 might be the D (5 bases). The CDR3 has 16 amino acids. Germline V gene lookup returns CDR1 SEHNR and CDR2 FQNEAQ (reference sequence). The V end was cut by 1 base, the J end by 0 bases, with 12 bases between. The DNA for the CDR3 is TGTGCCAGCAGCTTAGGTAGCGGGGACGTGAACACTGAAGCTTTCTTT. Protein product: CASSLGSGDVNTEAFF.

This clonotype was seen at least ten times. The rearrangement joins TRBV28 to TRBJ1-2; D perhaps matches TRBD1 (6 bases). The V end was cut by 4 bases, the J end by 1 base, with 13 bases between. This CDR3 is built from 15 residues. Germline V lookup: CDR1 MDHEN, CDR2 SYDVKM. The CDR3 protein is CASSSPGHDNYGYTF. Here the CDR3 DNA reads TGTGCCAGCAGTTCTCCGGGACACGATAACTATGGCTACACCTTC.